Described below is a single T cell receptor (beta chain) sequence and its context. The antigen is not known. This specimen comes from a study of cytomegalovirus exposure and HLA in healthy donors. General study results and limits: Whilst most TCR sequences proved rare, a subset of public TCRs occurred across many donors. A few chains tied to CMV proved CMV antigen-specific in vitro.

Profiled with immunoSEQ multiplex PCR; TCRdb holds only in-frame clones, not every one. The top ten hold 2.9% of the sample, which has about 220,000 clones, roughly 88% seen once. A roughly 130-subject validation cohort, separate from the roughly 700-subject first cohort, supplied the donors. The V and J ends lost 4 bases and 1 base, in that order; junction bases with no gene match: 6. The germline gives CDR1 SGHTA, CDR2 FQGNSA. The CDR3 has 16 amino acids. The chain combines TRBV7-2 with TRBJ2-2, with TRBD1 matching 7 bases. This TCR came from a woman under 30 in good health and CMV-seronegative. The sample consisted of PBMCs. CDR3 protein: CASSSRRQGNTGELFF. The CDR3 nucleotides read TGTGCCAGCAGCTCCCGTCGACAGGGGAACACCGGGGAGCTGTTTTTT.